This T cell receptor beta chain is drawn from a study of molecular identifiers for immune sequencing clone quantification. The study, taken as a whole, reports: Underestimated sizes of highly expanded clones could result from identical TCR molecules that share a barcode.

The length of the CDR3 is 13 residues. Germline CDR1 and CDR2: LGHNA and YSLEER. V shed 1 base and J shed 1 base, with 4 bases lying between them. This clonotype was counted many times. The antigen is undetermined. With listed TCR primers and previously described methods, bulk TCR libraries were prepared. TCRdb passed the PCR reads through MiXCR, listing each CDR3 protein once. The sample holds 75,000 to 100,000 distinct CDR3 sequences, 15% to 20% seen once. Sequencing was carried out using naive CD8+ T cells from blood, with Jurkat cell RNA spiked in. Regarding subset: FACS-sorted CD8+CD4-CCR7+CD45RA+ naive T cells. The source of this sequence is a human donor in good health. Some libraries in this study had Jurkat cell RNA spiked in. The rearrangement links TRBV4-3 to TRBJ2-5; the D is unclear. The DNA for the CDR3 is TGCGCCAGCAGCCAAGTGCCCCAAGAGACCCAGTACTTC. Translation: CASSQVPQETQYF.